These 26 T cell receptor beta chains were all obtained from the same sample, sequenced in a study of T cells in Graves' hyperthyroidism and ophthalmopathy. Amplification of TCR beta CDR3 regions was performed using RNA transcripts as template. TCR CDR3 underwent first-round RT-PCR with the HTBI primer set. TCRdb reprocessed the multiplex PCR reads with MiXCR, giving one entry per CDR3 protein. The table shows roughly 500,000 distinct CDR3 sequences, with less than 25% occurring only once. Sequencing was carried out using blood. These TCRs come from a woman in her twenties or thirties with Graves' ophthalmopathy.

A single count supports this clonotype. V and J are TRBV25-1 and TRBJ2-7; TRBD2 agrees at 9 bases. J gave up 3 bases and V 3 bases, and 9 bases lay outside the gene matches. The CDR3 spans 16 residues. Germline V gives CDR1 MGHDK, CDR2 SYGVNS. The CDR3 nucleotides are TGTGCCAGCAGTGATTCTCTTACTAGCGGGTACTACGAGCAGTACTTC. This translates into CASSDSLTSGYYEQYF.

The CDR3 nucleotides read TGTGCCAGCAGTGTTCAAGGAGGCACCGGGGAGCTGTTTTTT. Translation gives CASSVQGGTGELFF. The rearrangement joins TRBV6-4 to TRBJ2-2; D perhaps matches TRBD2 (5 bases). Trimming removed 4 bases at V and 4 bases at J, with 10 bases between. Germline V gene data show CDR1 as MRHNA and CDR2 as SNTAGT. The CDR3 is 14 amino acids.

In this sample, this clonotype turned up a few times. The CDR3 DNA is TGTGCCAGTAGTTGGGGACAGATCAATCAGCCCCAGCATTTT. This translates into CASSWGQINQPQHF. The V and J genes are TRBV19 and TRBJ1-5, with 7 bases that match TRBD1. CDR1 and CDR2 from the germline V gene are LNHDA and SQIVND (reference sequence). The CDR3 totals 14 residues. J was trimmed by 3 bases and V by 5 bases; bases with no gene match: 4.

The rearrangement uses TRBV6-1 and TRBJ2-7, with 7 bases that match TRBD2. CDR3 length: 12 amino acids. Losses at the gene ends were 9 bases for V and 0 bases for J; bases not matched to a gene: 2. Germline V gene data show CDR1 as MNHNS and CDR2 as SASEGT. This CDR3 is CASTSASYEQYF. The CDR3 bases are TGTGCCAGTACTAGCGCCTCCTACGAGCAGTACTTC.

The genes are TRBV6-1 and TRBJ1-2, with 8 bases that match TRBD1. Trimming at V came to 1 base and at J to 4 bases, leaving 5 bases not matched to a gene. Germline loops: CDR1 MNHNS, CDR2 SASEGT. CDR3 length equals 15 residues. CDR3 nucleotide sequence: TGTGCCAGCAGTGAAGAGACGGGACAGGCCTATGGCTACACCTTC. It translates to CASSEETGQAYGYTF.

This clonotype has just a few counts. This chain uses TRBV30 with TRBJ1-5; D is uncertain. The CDR3 extends over 13 amino acids. Germline V lookup: CDR1 GTSNPN, CDR2 SVGIG (reference sequence). V lost 2 bases, J lost 2 bases, and 7 bases lay in between. The CDR3: CAWSMEGNQPQHF. The CDR3 DNA is TGTGCCTGGAGTATGGAGGGCAATCAGCCCCAGCATTTT.

V and J are TRBV6-1 and TRBJ1-5, with D possibly being TRBD1 (6 bases). Germline V gives CDR1 MNHNS, CDR2 SASEGT. This CDR3 region has 16 residues. V was cut by 6 bases and J by 4 bases, with 19 bases left in between. The CDR3 DNA sequence: TGTGCCAGCAGCGAACCTACAGGGTTTGGGAATCAGCCCCAGCATTTT. Translated, it gives CASSEPTGFGNQPQHF.

V is TRBV28 and J is TRBJ1-2; possibly TRBD1 for D (5 bases). The CDR3 sequence is 16 residues long. Trimming left V 3 bases short and J 0 bases short, with 14 bases between. Germline V gene sequence: CDR1 MDHEN, CDR2 SYDVKM. DNA of the CDR3: TGTGCCAGCAGTTTCCGCTTCCAGGGAACTAACTATGGCTACACCTTC. It specifies CASSFRFQGTNYGYTF.

The chain carries TRBV29-1 and TRBJ1-2; D possibly corresponds to TRBD1 (5 bases). In germline, CDR1 is SQVTM, CDR2 ANQGSEA. There are 13 residues in the CDR3. The V end lost 7 bases, the J end lost 6 bases, and 18 bases lay between the germline ends. The CDR3 reads CSAVRQGLHGYTF. In nucleotides, the CDR3 is TGCAGCGCGGTAAGGCAGGGTCTCCATGGCTACACCTTC.

The chain combines TRBV25-1 with TRBJ2-7; tentative D call: TRBD2 (6 bases). The CDR3 covers 13 residues. Deletions cut 2 bases from V and 5 bases from J, with 10 bases between. Germline V gives CDR1 MGHDK, CDR2 SYGVNS. This CDR3 is CASSEVLANEQYF. Here the CDR3 DNA reads TGTGCCAGCAGTGAAGTCCTAGCGAACGAGCAGTACTTC.

The rearrangement joins TRBV11-2 to TRBJ2-2, with D perhaps being TRBD1 or TRBD2 (5 bases each). Trimming took 1 base from V and 6 from J, leaving 9 bases between them. Germline V gene data show CDR1 as SGHAT and CDR2 as FQNNGV. The CDR3 runs to 14 residues. Written as DNA, the CDR3 is TGTGCCAGCAGCTTAGTTCCGGGGCCCGGGGAGCTGTTTTTT. It translates to CASSLVPGPGELFF. The full variable domain, in which reference TRBV11-2 and TRBJ2-2 provide the parts outside the CDR3, is EAGVAQSPRYKIIEKRQSVAFWCNPISGHATLYWYQQILGQGPKLLIQFQNNGVVDDSQLPKDRFSAERLKGVDSTLKIQPAKLEDSAVYLCASSLVPGPGELFFGEGSRLTVL.

The rearrangement joins TRBV29-1 to TRBJ1-2; no firm D call. Germline V CDR1 and CDR2: SQVTM, ANQGSEA. CDR3 length: 13 residues. The germline V and J ends were trimmed by 3 bases and 7 bases, with 15 bases remaining between them. CDR3 in DNA: TGCAGCGTTGATTGGGGTGTATCTGGTGGCTACACCTTC. It translates to CSVDWGVSGGYTF.

This clonotype was seen many times. The chain recombines TRBV2 with TRBJ1-5; perhaps TRBD1 as D (6 bases). Looked up from germline, CDR1 is SNHLY and CDR2 is FYNNEI. This CDR3 region has 12 residues. Deletions cut 6 bases from V and 4 bases from J, with 7 bases between. CDR3 sequence (DNA): TGTGCCAGCAGCACAGGGAATCAGCCCCAGCATTTT. Its protein product is CASSTGNQPQHF.

The V and J genes are TRBV12-3 or TRBV12-4 and TRBJ2-5, with D perhaps matching TRBD2 (5 bases). The length of the CDR3 is 14 residues. The ends were cut back, 6 bases at V and 5 bases at J, with 16 bases in the middle. CDR3 residues: CASSFSTTGETQYF. The CDR3 DNA sequence: TGTGCCAGCAGCTTCTCCACGACGGGGGAGACCCAGTACTTC.

This clonotype was counted at least ten times. The chain recombines TRBV30 with TRBJ2-5; D possibly corresponds to TRBD2 (5 bases). The germline CDR1 and CDR2 sequences are GTSNPN and SVGIG (reference sequence). This CDR3 has 13 amino acids. V lost 3 bases and J lost 0, with 8 bases in between. The CDR3 is CAWSPDYQETQYF. The CDR3 nucleotides are TGTGCCTGGAGCCCGGACTACCAAGAGACCCAGTACTTC.

The chain couples TRBV12-5 to TRBJ1-5, with 7 bases fitting TRBD1. The CDR3 totals 21 residues. Germline V gene data show CDR1 as LGHNT and CDR2 as FRNRAP. Unmatched junction bases numbered 19, after V lost 1 base and J lost 1 base. The DNA for the CDR3 is TGTGCTAGTGGTTTGGCCGTCCCGACAGGGTACGGGAAGTGGAGCAATCAGCCCCAGCATTTT. It is translated as CASGLAVPTGYGKWSNQPQHF.

This clonotype was seen repeatedly, ten times or more. This rearrangement joins TRBV12-3 or TRBV12-4 to TRBJ2-5, with D unclear. The CDR3 consists of 12 residues. The V gene lost 0 bases and the J gene lost 9 bases, with 8 bases spanning the gap. The CDR3, as DNA: TGTGCCAGCAGTTTAGCGTCCGAGCCCCAGTACTTC. Its translation: CASSLASEPQYF.

This clonotype was recorded at least ten times. The chain links TRBV20-1 to TRBJ1-5; D is unresolved. Trimming left V 0 bases short and J 9 bases short, with 15 bases between. Germline CDR1 DFQATT, CDR2 SNEGSKA (reference sequence). CDR3 size: 14 residues. Written as DNA, the CDR3 is TGCAGTGCTAGAGATCCAAGGGCCGGCAGGCCCCAGCATTTT. It translates to CSARDPRAGRPQHF.

The table lists this clonotype with many counts. The CDR3 spells CASSSWGADTEAFF. Here the CDR3 DNA reads TGTGCCAGCAGCTCATGGGGGGCGGACACTGAAGCTTTCTTT. This chain uses TRBV6-5 with TRBJ1-1; a possible D gene is TRBD1 (6 bases). The CDR3 contains 14 residues. Germline CDR1 MNHEY, CDR2 SVGAGI. V was shortened by 6 bases and J by 3 bases, with 14 bases between the two germline ends.

This clonotype was seen ten or more times. The genes are TRBV6-5 and TRBJ1-1; tentatively, D is TRBD1 (5 bases). Germline CDR1 MNHEY, CDR2 SVGAGI. V lost 2 bases and J 0 bases, leaving 7 bases between the germline ends. This CDR3 contains 14 residues. The CDR3 DNA sequence: TGTGCCAGCAGTTACGGGGGAATGAACACTGAAGCTTTCTTT. Translating gives CASSYGGMNTEAFF.

This clonotype has a handful of counts. The chain joins TRBV12-3 or TRBV12-4 to TRBJ2-7; 10 nucleotides line up with TRBD1. The trim removed 4 bases at V and 6 bases at J, leaving 21 bases unmatched. The CDR3 is 19 amino acids. The CDR3 region is CASSSDSPTAGTGVLEQYF. The DNA for the CDR3 is TGTGCCAGCAGTTCTGACTCGCCAACAGCCGGGACAGGGGTGCTCGAGCAGTACTTC.

The V call is TRBV28, the J call TRBJ2-7, with D perhaps matching TRBD1 (6 bases). This CDR3 has 16 residues. The germline CDR1 and CDR2 sequences are MDHEN and SYDVKM. The germline V and J ends were trimmed by 6 bases and 0 bases, with 18 bases remaining between them. CDR3: CASSLKGDPRSYEQYF. The CDR3 coding sequence is TGTGCCAGCAGCTTAAAGGGGGACCCTCGCTCCTACGAGCAGTACTTC. Full variable domain (outside the CDR3, taken from reference TRBV28 and TRBJ2-7): DVKVTQSSRYLVKRTGEKVFLECVQDMDHENMFWYRQDPGLGLRLIYFSYDVKMKEKGDIPEGYSVSREKKERFSLILESASTNQTSMYLCASSLKGDPRSYEQYFGPGTRLTVT.

About this clonotype: In this CDR3 the conserved last residue, phenylalanine or tryptophan, is missing, so a read error is likely. This sequence joins TRBV20-1 and TRBJ1-5; no reliable D call. CDR1 DFQATT and CDR2 SNEGSKA come from the germline V gene (reference sequence). CDR3 size: 17 residues. V lost 0 bases and J lost 2, with 17 bases in between. CDR3 nucleotides: TGCAGTGCTAGAGATACGATTTCCCTGGCGGGCAATCAGCCCCAGCATCTT. Its protein is CSARDTISLAGNQPQHL.

This clonotype was counted only a few times. This chain links TRBV4-1 with TRBJ1-2; D is possibly TRBD1 (5 bases). The CDR3 has 15 residues. Trimming removed 3 bases at V and 8 bases at J, with 19 bases between. Germline V gene sequence: CDR1 MGHRA, CDR2 YSYEKL. The CDR3 loop reads CASSQGWGSASGYTF. The CDR3 DNA follows: TGCGCCAGCAGCCAGGGCTGGGGGTCCGCCTCGGGCTACACCTTC.

In DNA, the CDR3 is TGTGCCAGCAGCTACAGGGGAACAGCGGGTACCGGGGAGCTGTTTTTT. Translation: CASSYRGTAGTGELFF. The chain couples TRBV11-2 to TRBJ2-2, with D possibly matching TRBD1 (7 bases). CDR3 length: 16 residues. CDR1 SGHAT and CDR2 FQNNGV come from the germline V gene. Trimming took 4 bases from V and 5 from J, leaving 17 bases between them.

This clonotype has a count of ten or more. This chain uses TRBV9 with TRBJ1-1; the D gene is possibly TRBD1 (5 bases). V lost 0 bases, J lost 0 bases, and 12 bases lay in between. Germline lookup yields CDR1 SGDLS and CDR2 YYNGEE. The CDR3 consists of 16 residues. The CDR3 region is CASSVGGGTMNTEAFF. As DNA, the CDR3 is TGTGCCAGCAGCGTAGGGGGGGGGACCATGAACACTGAAGCTTTCTTT.